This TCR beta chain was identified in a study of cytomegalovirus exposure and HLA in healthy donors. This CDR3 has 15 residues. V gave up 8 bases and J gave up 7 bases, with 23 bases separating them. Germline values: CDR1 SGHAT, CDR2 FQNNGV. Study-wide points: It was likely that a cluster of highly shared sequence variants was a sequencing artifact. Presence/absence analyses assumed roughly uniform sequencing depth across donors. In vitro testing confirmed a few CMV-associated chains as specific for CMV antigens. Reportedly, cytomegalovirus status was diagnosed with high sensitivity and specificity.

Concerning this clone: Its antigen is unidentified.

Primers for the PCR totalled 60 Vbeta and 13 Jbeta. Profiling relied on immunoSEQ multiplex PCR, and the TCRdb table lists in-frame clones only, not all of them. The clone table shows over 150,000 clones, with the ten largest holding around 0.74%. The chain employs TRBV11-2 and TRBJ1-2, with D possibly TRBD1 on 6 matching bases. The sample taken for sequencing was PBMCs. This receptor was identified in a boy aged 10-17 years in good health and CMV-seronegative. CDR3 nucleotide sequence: TGTGCCAGCCGATCCCTGGAACAGGGCCGTAGTGGCTACACCTTC. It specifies CASRSLEQGRSGYTF. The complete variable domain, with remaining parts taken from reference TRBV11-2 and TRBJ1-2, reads EAGVAQSPRYKIIEKRQSVAFWCNPISGHATLYWYQQILGQGPKLLIQFQNNGVVDDSQLPKDRFSAERLKGVDSTLKIQPAKLEDSAVYLCASRSLEQGRSGYTFGSGTRLTVV.